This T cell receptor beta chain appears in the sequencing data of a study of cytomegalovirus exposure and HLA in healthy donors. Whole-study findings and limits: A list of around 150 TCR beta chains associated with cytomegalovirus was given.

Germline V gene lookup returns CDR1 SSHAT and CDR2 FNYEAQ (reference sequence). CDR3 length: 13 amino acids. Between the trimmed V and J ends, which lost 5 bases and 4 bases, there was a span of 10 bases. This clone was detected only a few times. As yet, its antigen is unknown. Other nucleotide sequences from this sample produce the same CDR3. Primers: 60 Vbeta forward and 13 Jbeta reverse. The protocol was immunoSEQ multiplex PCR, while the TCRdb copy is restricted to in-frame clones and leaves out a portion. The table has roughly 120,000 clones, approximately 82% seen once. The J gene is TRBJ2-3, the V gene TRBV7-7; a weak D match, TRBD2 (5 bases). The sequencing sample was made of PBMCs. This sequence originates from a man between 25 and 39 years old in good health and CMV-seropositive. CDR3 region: CASSLAEADTQYF. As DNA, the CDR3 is TGTGCCAGCAGCCTCGCGGAGGCAGATACGCAGTATTTT.